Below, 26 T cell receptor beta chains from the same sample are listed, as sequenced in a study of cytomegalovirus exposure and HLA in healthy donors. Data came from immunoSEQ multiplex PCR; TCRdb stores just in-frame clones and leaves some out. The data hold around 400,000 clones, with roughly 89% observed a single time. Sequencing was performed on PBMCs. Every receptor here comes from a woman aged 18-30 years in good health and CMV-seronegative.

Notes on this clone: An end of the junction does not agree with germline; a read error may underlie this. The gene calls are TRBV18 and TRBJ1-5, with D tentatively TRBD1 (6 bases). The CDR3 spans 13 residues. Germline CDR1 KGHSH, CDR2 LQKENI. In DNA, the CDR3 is TGTGCCAGCTCCCCACAGGGAGCTCAGCCCCAGCATTTT. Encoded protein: CASSPQGAQPQHF.

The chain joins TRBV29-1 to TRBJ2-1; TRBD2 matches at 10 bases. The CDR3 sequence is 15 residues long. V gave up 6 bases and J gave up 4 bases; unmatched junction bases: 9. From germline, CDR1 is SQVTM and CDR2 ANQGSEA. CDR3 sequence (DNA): TGCAGCGTCGACCCCGGGACTAGCGCTTACAATGAGCAGTTCTTC. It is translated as CSVDPGTSAYNEQFF.

The CDR3 sequence is CASSFDPRDSGVEQYF. DNA for the CDR3: TGTGCCAGCAGTTTTGACCCCAGGGACAGCGGTGTGGAGCAGTACTTC. The genes are TRBV28 and TRBJ2-7; 7 bases are a match to TRBD1. V was pared by 3 bases and J by 7 bases, with 15 bases of the junction left unmatched. The CDR3 has 16 residues. Germline CDR1 and CDR2: MDHEN and SYDVKM.

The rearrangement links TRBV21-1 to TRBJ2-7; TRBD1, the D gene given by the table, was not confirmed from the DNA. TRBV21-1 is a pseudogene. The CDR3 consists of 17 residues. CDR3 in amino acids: CASADRGHVNGSYEQYF. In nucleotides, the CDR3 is TGTGCCAGTGCGGACAGGGGCCACGTGAACGGCTCCTACGAGCAGTACTTC.

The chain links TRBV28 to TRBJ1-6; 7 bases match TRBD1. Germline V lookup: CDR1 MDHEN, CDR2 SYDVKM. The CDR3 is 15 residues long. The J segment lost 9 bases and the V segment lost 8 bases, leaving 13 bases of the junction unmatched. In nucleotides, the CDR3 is TGTGCCAGCCGACCATCGACAGGGTCCTCTTCACCCCTCCACTTT. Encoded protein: CASRPSTGSSSPLHF.

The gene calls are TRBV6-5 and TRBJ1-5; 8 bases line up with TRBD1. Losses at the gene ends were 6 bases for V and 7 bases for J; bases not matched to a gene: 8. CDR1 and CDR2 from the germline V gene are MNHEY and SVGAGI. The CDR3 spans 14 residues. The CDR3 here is CASSLTGAGQPQHF. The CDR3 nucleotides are TGTGCCAGCAGCTTGACAGGGGCCGGGCAGCCCCAGCATTTT.

CDR3 DNA sequence: TGTGCCTGGAGTTTCAGCGGGGGGGCCCCCGATACGCAGTATTTT. This gives the protein CAWSFSGGAPDTQYF. V usage is TRBV30 and J usage is TRBJ2-3; 10 nucleotides align to TRBD2. CDR3 size: 15 residues. J gave up 6 bases and V 2 bases, and 8 bases lay outside the gene matches. Germline CDR1 GTSNPN, CDR2 SVGIG (reference sequence).

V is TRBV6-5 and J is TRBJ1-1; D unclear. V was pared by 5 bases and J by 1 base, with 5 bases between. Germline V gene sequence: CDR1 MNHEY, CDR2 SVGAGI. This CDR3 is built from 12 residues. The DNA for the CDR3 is TGTGCCAGCAGTCTACCGAACACTGAAGCTTTCTTT. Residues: CASSLPNTEAFF.

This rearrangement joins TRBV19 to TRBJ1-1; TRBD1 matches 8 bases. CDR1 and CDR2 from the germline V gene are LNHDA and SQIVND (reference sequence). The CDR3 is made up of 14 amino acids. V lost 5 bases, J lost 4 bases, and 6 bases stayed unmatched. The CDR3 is CASSPGGTGTEAFF. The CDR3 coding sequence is TGTGCCAGTAGTCCTGGAGGGACAGGCACTGAAGCTTTCTTT.

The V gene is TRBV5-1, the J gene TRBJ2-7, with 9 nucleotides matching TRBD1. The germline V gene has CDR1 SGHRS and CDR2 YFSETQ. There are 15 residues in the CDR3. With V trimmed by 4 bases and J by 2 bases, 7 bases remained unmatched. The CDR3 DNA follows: TGCGCCAGCAGCATTTCCGGGACAGGGCCCTACGAGCAGTACTTC. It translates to CASSISGTGPYEQYF.

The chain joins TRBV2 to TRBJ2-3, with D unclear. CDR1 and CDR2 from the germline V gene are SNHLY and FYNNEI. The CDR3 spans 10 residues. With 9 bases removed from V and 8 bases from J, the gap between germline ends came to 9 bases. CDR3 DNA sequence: TGTGCCAGGAGGAACGGTACGCAGTATTTT. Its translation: CARRNGTQYF.

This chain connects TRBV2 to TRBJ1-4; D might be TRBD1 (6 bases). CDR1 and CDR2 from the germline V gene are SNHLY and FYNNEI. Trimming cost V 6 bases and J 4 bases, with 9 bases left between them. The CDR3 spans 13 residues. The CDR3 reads CASSRDNNEKLFF. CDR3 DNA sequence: TGTGCCAGCAGCAGGGACAATAATGAAAAACTGTTTTTT.

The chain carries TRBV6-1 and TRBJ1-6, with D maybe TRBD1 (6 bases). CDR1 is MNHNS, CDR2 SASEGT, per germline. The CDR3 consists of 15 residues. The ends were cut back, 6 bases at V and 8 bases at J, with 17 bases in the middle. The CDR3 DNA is TGTGCCAGCAGCAGGGGAAAGGGTCGGGATTCACCCCTCCACTTT. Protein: CASSRGKGRDSPLHF.

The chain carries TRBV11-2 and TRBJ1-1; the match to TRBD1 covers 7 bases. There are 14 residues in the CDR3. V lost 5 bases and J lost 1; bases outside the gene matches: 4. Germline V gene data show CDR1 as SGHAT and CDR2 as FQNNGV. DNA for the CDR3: TGTGCCAGCAGCCCGTGGACAGGGAACACTGAAGCTTTCTTT. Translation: CASSPWTGNTEAFF.

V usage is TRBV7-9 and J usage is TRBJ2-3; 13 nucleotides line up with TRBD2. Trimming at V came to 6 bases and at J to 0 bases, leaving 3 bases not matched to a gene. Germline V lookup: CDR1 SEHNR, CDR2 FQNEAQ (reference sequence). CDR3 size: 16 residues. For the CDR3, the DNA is TGTGCCAGCAGACTGGGACTAGCGGGGAGCACAGATACGCAGTATTTT. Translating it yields CASRLGLAGSTDTQYF.

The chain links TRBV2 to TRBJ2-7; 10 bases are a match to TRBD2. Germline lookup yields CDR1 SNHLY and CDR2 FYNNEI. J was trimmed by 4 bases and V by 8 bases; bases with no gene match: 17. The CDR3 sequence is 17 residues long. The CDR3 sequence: CASCPGTVGLADYEQYF. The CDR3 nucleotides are TGTGCCAGCTGCCCCGGGACAGTAGGACTAGCGGATTACGAGCAGTACTTC.

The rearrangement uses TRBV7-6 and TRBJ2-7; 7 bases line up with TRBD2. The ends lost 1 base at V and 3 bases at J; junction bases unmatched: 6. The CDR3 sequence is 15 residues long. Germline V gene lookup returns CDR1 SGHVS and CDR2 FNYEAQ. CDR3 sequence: CASSLGASGVYEQYF. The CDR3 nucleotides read TGTGCCAGCAGCTTAGGGGCTAGCGGCGTCTACGAGCAGTACTTC.

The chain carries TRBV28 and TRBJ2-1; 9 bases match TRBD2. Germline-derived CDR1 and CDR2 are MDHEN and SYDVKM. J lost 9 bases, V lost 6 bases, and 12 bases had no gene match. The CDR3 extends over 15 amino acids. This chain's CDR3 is CASRSGGRARVEQFF. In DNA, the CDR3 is TGTGCCAGCAGGTCGGGCGGGAGGGCCCGCGTTGAGCAGTTCTTC. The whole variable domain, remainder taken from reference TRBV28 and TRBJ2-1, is DVKVTQSSRYLVKRTGEKVFLECVQDMDHENMFWYRQDPGLGLRLIYFSYDVKMKEKGDIPEGYSVSREKKERFSLILESASTNQTSMYLCASRSGGRARVEQFFGPGTRLTVL.

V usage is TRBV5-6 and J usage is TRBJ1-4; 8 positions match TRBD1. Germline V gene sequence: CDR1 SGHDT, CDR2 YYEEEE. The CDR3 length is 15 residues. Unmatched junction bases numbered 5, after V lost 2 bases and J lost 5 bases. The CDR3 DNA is TGTGCCAGCAGCTTCCGGGACAGGCCAAATGAAAAACTGTTTTTT. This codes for CASSFRDRPNEKLFF.

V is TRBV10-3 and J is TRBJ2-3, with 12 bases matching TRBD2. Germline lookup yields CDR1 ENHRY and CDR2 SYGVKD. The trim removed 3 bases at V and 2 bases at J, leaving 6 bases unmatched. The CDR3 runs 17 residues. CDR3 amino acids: CAISELGTSGYTDTQYF. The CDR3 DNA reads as TGTGCCATCAGTGAACTCGGGACTAGCGGGTACACAGATACGCAGTATTTT.

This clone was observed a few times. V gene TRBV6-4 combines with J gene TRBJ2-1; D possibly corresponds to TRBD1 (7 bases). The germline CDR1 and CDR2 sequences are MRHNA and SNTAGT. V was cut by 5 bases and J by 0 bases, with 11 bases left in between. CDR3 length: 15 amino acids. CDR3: CASSRQGGSYNEQFF. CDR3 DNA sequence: TGTGCCAGCAGTCGACAGGGAGGCTCCTACAATGAGCAGTTCTTC.

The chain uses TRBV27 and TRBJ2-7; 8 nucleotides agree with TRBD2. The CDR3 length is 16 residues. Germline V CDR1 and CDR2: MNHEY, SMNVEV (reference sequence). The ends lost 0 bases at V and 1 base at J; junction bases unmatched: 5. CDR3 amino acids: CASSLSGSGGSYEQYF. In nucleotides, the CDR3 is TGTGCCAGCAGTTTATCCGGGAGCGGGGGATCCTACGAGCAGTACTTC.

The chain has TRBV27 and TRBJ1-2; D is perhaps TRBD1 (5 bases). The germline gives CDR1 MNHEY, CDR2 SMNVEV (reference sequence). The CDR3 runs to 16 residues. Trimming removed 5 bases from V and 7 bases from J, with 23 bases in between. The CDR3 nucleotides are TGTGCCAGCAGTGCGATTGACGTGGGGGGACTCAGTGGCTACACCTTC. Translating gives CASSAIDVGGLSGYTF.

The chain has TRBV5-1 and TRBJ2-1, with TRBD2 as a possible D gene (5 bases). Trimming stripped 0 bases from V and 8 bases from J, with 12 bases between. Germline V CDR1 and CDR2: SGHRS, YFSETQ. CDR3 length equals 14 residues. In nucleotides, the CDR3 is TGCGCCAGCAGCTTGGCCGGACTGTTAGATGAGCAGTTCTTC. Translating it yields CASSLAGLLDEQFF.

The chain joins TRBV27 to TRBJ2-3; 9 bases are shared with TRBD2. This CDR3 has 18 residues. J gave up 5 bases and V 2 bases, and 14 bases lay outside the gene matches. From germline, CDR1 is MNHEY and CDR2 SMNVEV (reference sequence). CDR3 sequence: CASSLLPLLAGEQDTQYF. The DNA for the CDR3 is TGTGCCAGCAGTTTACTCCCCCTATTAGCGGGGGAACAAGATACGCAGTATTTT.

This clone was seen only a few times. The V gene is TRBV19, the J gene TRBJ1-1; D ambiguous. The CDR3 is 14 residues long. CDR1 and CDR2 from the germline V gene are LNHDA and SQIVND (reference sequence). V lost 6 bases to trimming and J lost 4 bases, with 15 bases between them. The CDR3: CASSPPNRGTEAFF. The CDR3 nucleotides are TGTGCCAGTAGCCCCCCGAATCGAGGCACTGAAGCTTTCTTT.